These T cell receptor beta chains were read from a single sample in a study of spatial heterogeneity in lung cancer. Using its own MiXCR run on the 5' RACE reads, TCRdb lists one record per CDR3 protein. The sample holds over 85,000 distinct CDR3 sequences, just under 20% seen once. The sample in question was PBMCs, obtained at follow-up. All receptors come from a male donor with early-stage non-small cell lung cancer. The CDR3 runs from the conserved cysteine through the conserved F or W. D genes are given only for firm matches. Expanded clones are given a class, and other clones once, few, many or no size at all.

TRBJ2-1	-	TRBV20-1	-	CSAMGSGWYNEQFF	TGCAGTGCTATGGGAAGCGGATGGTACAATGAGCAGTTCTTC
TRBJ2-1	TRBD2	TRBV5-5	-	CASSQELAGVYNEQFF	TGTGCCAGCAGTCAAGAACTAGCGGGGGTTTACAATGAGCAGTTCTTC
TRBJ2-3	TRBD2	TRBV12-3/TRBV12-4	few	CASSLYGTSGGDTQYF	TGTGCCAGCAGTTTGTACGGGACTAGCGGTGGAGATACGCAGTATTTT
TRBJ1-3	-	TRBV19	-	CASSRSTGSSGNTIYF	TGTGCCAGTAGCCGATCGACAGGCAGCTCTGGAAACACCATATATTTT
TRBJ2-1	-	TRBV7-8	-	CASSLGQGIGNNEQFF	TGTGCCAGCAGCTTGGGGCAGGGAATAGGAAACAATGAGCAGTTCTTC
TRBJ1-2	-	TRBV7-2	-	CASSLEYRRNYGYTF	TGTGCCAGCAGCTTAGAGTACCGACGAAACTATGGCTACACCTTC
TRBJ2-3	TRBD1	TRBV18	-	CASSQDRAPDTQYF	TGTGCCAGCTCACAGGACAGGGCCCCAGATACGCAGTATTTT
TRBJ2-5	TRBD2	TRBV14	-	CASSQSFSGSPQYF	TGTGCCAGCAGCCAATCTTTTAGCGGGAGTCCCCAGTACTTC
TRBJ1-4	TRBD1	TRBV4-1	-	CASSPGQGSEKLFF	TGCGCCAGCAGCCCGGGACAGGGGAGTGAAAAACTGTTTTTT
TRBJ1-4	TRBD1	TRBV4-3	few	CASSELGQGIGKLFF	TGCGCCAGCAGCGAATTGGGACAGGGAATTGGAAAACTGTTTTTT
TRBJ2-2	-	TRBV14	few	CASSQAWGRTGELFF	TGTGCCAGCAGCCAAGCTTGGGGAAGGACCGGGGAGCTGTTTTTT
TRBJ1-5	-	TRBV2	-	CASSKTDSNQPQHF	TGTGCCAGCAGCAAGACAGATAGCAATCAGCCCCAGCATTTT
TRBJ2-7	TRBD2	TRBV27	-	CASSQLSGIFNEQYF	TGTGCCAGCAGCCAACTTAGCGGGATCTTCAACGAGCAGTACTTC